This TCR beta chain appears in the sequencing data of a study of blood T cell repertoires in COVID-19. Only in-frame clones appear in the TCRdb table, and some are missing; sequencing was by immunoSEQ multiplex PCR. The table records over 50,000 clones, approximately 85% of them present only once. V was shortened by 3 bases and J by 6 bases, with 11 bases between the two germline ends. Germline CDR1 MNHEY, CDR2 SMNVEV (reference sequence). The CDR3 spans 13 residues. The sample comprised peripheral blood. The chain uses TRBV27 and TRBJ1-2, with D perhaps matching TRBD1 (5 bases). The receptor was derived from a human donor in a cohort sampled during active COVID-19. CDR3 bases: TGTGCCAGCAGTTTCAACGGGGGGGATGGCTACACCTTC. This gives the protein CASSFNGGDGYTF.